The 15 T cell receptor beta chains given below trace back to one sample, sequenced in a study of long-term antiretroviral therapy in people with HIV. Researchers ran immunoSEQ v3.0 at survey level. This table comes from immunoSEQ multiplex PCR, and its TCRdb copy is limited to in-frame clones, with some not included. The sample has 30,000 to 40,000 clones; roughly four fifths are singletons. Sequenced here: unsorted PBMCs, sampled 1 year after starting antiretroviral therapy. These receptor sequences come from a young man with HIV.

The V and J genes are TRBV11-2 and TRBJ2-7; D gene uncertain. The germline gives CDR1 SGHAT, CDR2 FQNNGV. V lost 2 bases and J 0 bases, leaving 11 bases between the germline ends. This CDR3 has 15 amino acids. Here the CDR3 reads CASSLQALDSYEQYF. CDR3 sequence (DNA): TGTGCCAGCAGCTTACAAGCGCTGGACTCCTACGAGCAGTACTTC.

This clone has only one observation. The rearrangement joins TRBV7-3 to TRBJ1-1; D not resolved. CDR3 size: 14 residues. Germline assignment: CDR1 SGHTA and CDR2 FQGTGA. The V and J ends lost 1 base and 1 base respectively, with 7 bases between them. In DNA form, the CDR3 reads TGTGCCAGCAGCTTAAACGCCCCGAACACTGAAGCTTTCTTT. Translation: CASSLNAPNTEAFF.

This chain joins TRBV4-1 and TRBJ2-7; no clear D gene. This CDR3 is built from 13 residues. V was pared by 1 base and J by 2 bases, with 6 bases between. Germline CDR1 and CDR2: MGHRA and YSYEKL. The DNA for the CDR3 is TGCGCCAGCAGCCAAGGGCCACCCTACGAGCAGTACTTC. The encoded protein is CASSQGPPYEQYF.

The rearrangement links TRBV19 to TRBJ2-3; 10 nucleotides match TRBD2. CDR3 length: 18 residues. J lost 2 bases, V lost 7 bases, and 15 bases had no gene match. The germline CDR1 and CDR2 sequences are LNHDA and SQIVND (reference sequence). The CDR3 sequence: CASTTSGADSRPTDTQYF. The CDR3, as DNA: TGTGCCAGTACCACTAGCGGGGCCGACTCCCGTCCCACAGATACGCAGTATTTT.

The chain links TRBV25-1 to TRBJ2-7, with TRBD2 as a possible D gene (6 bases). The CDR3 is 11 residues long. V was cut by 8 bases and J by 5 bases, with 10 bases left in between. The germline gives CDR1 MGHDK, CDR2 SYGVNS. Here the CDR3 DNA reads TGTGCCAGCTGGAGGGGCCACGAGCAGTACTTC. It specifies CASWRGHEQYF.

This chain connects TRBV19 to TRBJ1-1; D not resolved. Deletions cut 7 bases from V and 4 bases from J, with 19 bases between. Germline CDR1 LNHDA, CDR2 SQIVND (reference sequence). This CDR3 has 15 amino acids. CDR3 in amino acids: CASNKGARRGTEAFF. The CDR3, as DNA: TGTGCCAGTAATAAAGGCGCCCGGAGAGGCACTGAAGCTTTCTTT.

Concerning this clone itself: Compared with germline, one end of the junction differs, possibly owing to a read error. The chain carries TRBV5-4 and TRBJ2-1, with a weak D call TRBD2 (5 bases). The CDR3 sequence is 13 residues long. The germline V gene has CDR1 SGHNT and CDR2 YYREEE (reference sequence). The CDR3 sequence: CASSLVDYDEQFF. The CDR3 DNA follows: TGTGCCAGCAGCTTGGTCGACTACGATGAGCAGTTCTTC.

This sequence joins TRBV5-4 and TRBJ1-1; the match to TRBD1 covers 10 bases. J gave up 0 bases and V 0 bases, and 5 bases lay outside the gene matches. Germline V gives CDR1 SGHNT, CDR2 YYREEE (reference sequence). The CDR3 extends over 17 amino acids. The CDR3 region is CASSLDTGQGLNTEAFF. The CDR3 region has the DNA TGTGCCAGCAGCTTGGATACGGGACAGGGGTTGAACACTGAAGCTTTCTTT.

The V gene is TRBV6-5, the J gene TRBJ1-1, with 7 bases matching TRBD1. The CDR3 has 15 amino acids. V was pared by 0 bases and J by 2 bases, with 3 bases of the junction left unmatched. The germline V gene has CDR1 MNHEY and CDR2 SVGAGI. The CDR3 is CASSYSGTANTEAFF. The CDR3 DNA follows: TGTGCCAGCAGTTACTCGGGGACAGCAAACACTGAAGCTTTCTTT.

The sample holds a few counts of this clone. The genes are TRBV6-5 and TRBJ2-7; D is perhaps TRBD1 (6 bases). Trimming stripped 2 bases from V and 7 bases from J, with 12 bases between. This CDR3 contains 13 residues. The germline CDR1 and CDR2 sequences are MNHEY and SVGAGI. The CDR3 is CASSYNRAGEQYF. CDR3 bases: TGTGCCAGCAGTTACAACAGGGCCGGGGAGCAGTACTTC.

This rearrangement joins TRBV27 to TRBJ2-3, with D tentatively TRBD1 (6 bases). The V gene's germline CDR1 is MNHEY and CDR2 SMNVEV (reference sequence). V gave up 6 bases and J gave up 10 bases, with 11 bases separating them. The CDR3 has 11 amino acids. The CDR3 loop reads CASSLGTSQYF. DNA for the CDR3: TGTGCCAGCAGCCTAGGGACATCGCAGTATTTT.

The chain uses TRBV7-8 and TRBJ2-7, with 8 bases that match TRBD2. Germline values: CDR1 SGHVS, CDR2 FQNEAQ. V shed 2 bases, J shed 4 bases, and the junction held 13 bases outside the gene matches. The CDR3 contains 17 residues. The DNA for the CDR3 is TGTGCCAGCAGCTTAATGGGTAGCGGGACATTTTGGTACGAGCAGTACTTC. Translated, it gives CASSLMGSGTFWYEQYF.

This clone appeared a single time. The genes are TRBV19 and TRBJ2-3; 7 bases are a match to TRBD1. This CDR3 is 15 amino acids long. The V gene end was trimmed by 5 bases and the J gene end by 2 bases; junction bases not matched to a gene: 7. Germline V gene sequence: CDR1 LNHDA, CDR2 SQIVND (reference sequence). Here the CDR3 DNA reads TGTGCCAGTAGTGCCAAAGGACAGGACACAGATACGCAGTATTTT. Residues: CASSAKGQDTDTQYF.

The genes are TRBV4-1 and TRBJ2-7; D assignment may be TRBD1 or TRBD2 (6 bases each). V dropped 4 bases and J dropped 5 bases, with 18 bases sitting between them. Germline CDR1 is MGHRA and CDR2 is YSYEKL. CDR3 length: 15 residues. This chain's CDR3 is CASSPKDPGAHEQYF. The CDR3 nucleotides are TGCGCCAGCAGCCCCAAAGACCCGGGGGCCCACGAGCAGTACTTC.

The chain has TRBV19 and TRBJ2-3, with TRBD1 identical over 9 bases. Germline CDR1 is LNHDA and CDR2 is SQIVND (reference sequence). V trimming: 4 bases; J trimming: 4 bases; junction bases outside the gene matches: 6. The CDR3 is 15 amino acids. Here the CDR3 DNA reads TGTGCCAGTAGTAAAACAGGGGGCAGCGCAGATACGCAGTATTTT. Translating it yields CASSKTGGSADTQYF. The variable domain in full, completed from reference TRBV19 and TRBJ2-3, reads DGGITQSPKYLFRKEGQNVTLSCEQNLNHDAMYWYRQDPGQGLRLIYYSQIVNDFQKGDIAEGYSVSREKKESFPLTVTSAQKNPTAFYLCASSKTGGSADTQYFGPGTRLTVL.